Listed below are T cell receptor beta chains from one sample, sequenced in a study of cytomegalovirus exposure and HLA in healthy donors. Produced via immunoSEQ multiplex PCR; TCRdb's table is partial and in-frame only. The table shows over 150,000 clones, with 77% occurring only once. The sequencing input was PBMCs. The receptors derive from a woman between 25 and 40 years old in good health and CMV-seropositive. CDR3s include the opening cysteine and the closing phenylalanine or tryptophan. The D gene is left open where the match is weak. The listing skips clone size in some rows; elsewhere it reads once, few, many or a size class.

d_call: TRBD1; clone_size: NA; v_call: TRBV18; j_call: TRBJ2-7; cdr3_aa: CASSPMGLEGQGATKSSYEQYF; cdr3_nt: TGTGCCAGCTCACCAATGGGGCTTGAGGGACAGGGGGCAACTAAGAGCTCCTACGAGCAGTACTTC
d_call: NA; clone_size: NA; v_call: TRBV18; j_call: TRBJ1-2; cdr3_aa: CASSPSGGLDGYTF; cdr3_nt: TGTGCCAGCTCACCATCCGGGGGGCTGGATGGCTACACCTTC
d_call: TRBD2; clone_size: NA; v_call: TRBV5-1; j_call: TRBJ2-1; cdr3_aa: CASSLLGLAGANEQFF; cdr3_nt: TGCGCCAGCAGCTTGCTCGGACTAGCGGGAGCCAATGAGCAGTTCTTC
d_call: TRBD2; clone_size: NA; v_call: TRBV28; j_call: TRBJ2-1; cdr3_aa: CASSLSGGEQFF; cdr3_nt: TGTGCCAGCAGTTTAAGCGGGGGCGAGCAGTTCTTC
d_call: TRBD1; clone_size: NA; v_call: TRBV28; j_call: TRBJ1-5; cdr3_aa: CASSPWGQGDGQPQHF; cdr3_nt: TGTGCCAGCAGTCCGTGGGGGCAGGGGGACGGTCAGCCCCAGCATTTT
d_call: TRBD1; clone_size: NA; v_call: TRBV4-3; j_call: TRBJ1-1; cdr3_aa: CASSQSTGVWTEAFF; cdr3_nt: TGCGCCAGCAGCCAGAGTACAGGGGTGTGGACTGAAGCTTTCTTT
d_call: TRBD1; clone_size: once; v_call: TRBV5-4; j_call: TRBJ2-1; cdr3_aa: CASSVRDRYNEQLF; cdr3_nt: TGTGCCAGCAGCGTCAGGGACAGGTACAATGAGCAGCTCTTC
d_call: TRBD2; clone_size: NA; v_call: TRBV7-7; j_call: TRBJ2-3; cdr3_aa: CASSAQTSGTADTQYF; cdr3_nt: TGTGCCAGCAGCGCCCAGACTAGCGGGACAGCAGATACGCAGTATTTT
d_call: NA; clone_size: NA; v_call: TRBV27; j_call: TRBJ2-3; cdr3_aa: CASSWGPQADTQYF; cdr3_nt: TGTGCCAGCAGTTGGGGGCCCCAGGCAGATACGCAGTATTTT
d_call: NA; clone_size: NA; v_call: TRBV28; j_call: TRBJ1-1; cdr3_aa: CASSKGGRNTEAFF; cdr3_nt: TGTGCCAGCAGTAAGGGGGGGAGGAACACTGAAGCTTTCTTT
d_call: TRBD1; clone_size: NA; v_call: TRBV5-1; j_call: TRBJ1-2; cdr3_aa: CASSMTGANYGYTF; cdr3_nt: TGCGCCAGCAGCATGACAGGGGCCAACTATGGCTACACCTTC
d_call: TRBD2; clone_size: few; v_call: TRBV4-1; j_call: TRBJ2-3; cdr3_aa: CASSEYATSGRRDTQYF; cdr3_nt: TGCGCCAGCAGCGAATATGCGACTAGCGGGAGGCGGGATACGCAGTATTTT
d_call: TRBD1; clone_size: NA; v_call: TRBV7-9; j_call: TRBJ2-7; cdr3_aa: CASSAGTGLAEQYF; cdr3_nt: TGTGCCAGCAGCGCCGGGACAGGGTTGGCCGAGCAGTACTTC
d_call: TRBD2; clone_size: NA; v_call: TRBV2; j_call: TRBJ2-3; cdr3_aa: CASIKREGQDTQYF; cdr3_nt: TGTGCCAGCATTAAGCGGGAGGGCCAAGATACGCAGTATTTT
d_call: NA; clone_size: NA; v_call: TRBV4-3; j_call: TRBJ2-7; cdr3_aa: CASSQVGTEAYEQYF; cdr3_nt: TGCGCCAGCAGCCAAGTAGGGACTGAGGCCTACGAGCAGTACTTC
d_call: TRBD1; clone_size: NA; v_call: TRBV5-4; j_call: TRBJ1-1; cdr3_aa: CASSVDRGGNTEAFF; cdr3_nt: TGTGCCAGCAGCGTGGACAGGGGCGGGAACACTGAAGCTTTCTTT
d_call: NA; clone_size: NA; v_call: TRBV27; j_call: TRBJ2-2; cdr3_aa: CASSPLPVDRLFF; cdr3_nt: TGTGCCAGCAGTCCCCTTCCGGTCGATAGGCTGTTTTTT
d_call: NA; clone_size: NA; v_call: TRBV28; j_call: TRBJ2-2; cdr3_aa: CASSLPGEPITGELFF; cdr3_nt: TGTGCCAGCAGCCTCCCGGGGGAACCTATTACCGGGGAGCTGTTTTTT
d_call: TRBD1; clone_size: few; v_call: TRBV6-1; j_call: TRBJ2-3; cdr3_aa: CASSGQGTDTQYF; cdr3_nt: TGTGCCAGCAGTGGACAGGGGACGGATACGCAGTATTTT
d_call: TRBD1; clone_size: NA; v_call: TRBV27; j_call: TRBJ2-7; cdr3_aa: CASSLDRGLYEQYF; cdr3_nt: TGTGCCAGCAGTTTGGACAGGGGGTTATACGAGCAGTACTTC
d_call: TRBD1; clone_size: NA; v_call: TRBV19; j_call: TRBJ1-3; cdr3_aa: CASSFRDSPGNTIYF; cdr3_nt: TGTGCCAGTAGTTTCCGGGACAGTCCTGGAAACACCATATATTTT
d_call: TRBD1; clone_size: few; v_call: TRBV11-2; j_call: TRBJ2-5; cdr3_aa: CASSSAGGAQETQYF; cdr3_nt: TGTGCCAGCAGCTCCGCAGGGGGTGCTCAAGAGACCCAGTACTTC
d_call: TRBD1; clone_size: NA; v_call: TRBV10-1; j_call: TRBJ2-7; cdr3_aa: CASSESGQGYEQYF; cdr3_nt: TGCGCCAGCAGTGAGTCGGGACAGGGCTACGAGCAGTACTTC
d_call: NA; clone_size: once; v_call: TRBV7-3; j_call: TRBJ1-3; cdr3_aa: CASSLTGGGDLYF; cdr3_nt: TGTGCCAGCAGCTTAACGGGGGGAGGAGACCTATATTTT
d_call: TRBD1; clone_size: NA; v_call: TRBV5-6; j_call: TRBJ1-1; cdr3_aa: CASSYPRQGLMNTEAFF; cdr3_nt: TGTGCCAGCAGCTATCCCCGACAGGGCTTAATGAACACTGAAGCTTTCTTT
d_call: TRBD1; clone_size: NA; v_call: TRBV6-5; j_call: TRBJ1-2; cdr3_aa: CASRDRGSDYGYTF; cdr3_nt: TGTGCCAGCAGAGACAGGGGATCAGACTATGGCTACACCTTC
d_call: NA; clone_size: NA; v_call: TRBV5-4; j_call: TRBJ2-5; cdr3_aa: CASSLVRETQYF; cdr3_nt: TGTGCCAGCAGCTTGGTCCGAGAGACCCAGTACTTC
d_call: TRBD1; clone_size: NA; v_call: TRBV4-1; j_call: TRBJ1-5; cdr3_aa: CASSQADRVLGPQHF; cdr3_nt: TGCGCCAGCAGCCAAGCGGACAGGGTCCTTGGGCCCCAGCATTTT
d_call: NA; clone_size: few; v_call: TRBV28; j_call: TRBJ2-7; cdr3_aa: CASSFTGVPKEQYF; cdr3_nt: TGTGCCAGCAGTTTCACCGGGGTCCCCAAGGAGCAGTACTTC
d_call: NA; clone_size: NA; v_call: TRBV28; j_call: TRBJ2-7; cdr3_aa: CASSLQAPRYEQYF; cdr3_nt: TGTGCCAGCAGTTTACAGGCCCCAAGGTACGAGCAGTACTTC
d_call: TRBD2; clone_size: NA; v_call: TRBV10-2; j_call: TRBJ2-1; cdr3_aa: CASSETRDYGQFF; cdr3_nt: TGCGCCAGCAGTGAGACCCGGGACTACGGGCAGTTCTTC
d_call: NA; clone_size: once; v_call: TRBV10-3; j_call: TRBJ2-7; cdr3_aa: CAISESWQMVHEQYF; cdr3_nt: TGTGCCATCAGTGAGTCGTGGCAGATGGTACACGAGCAGTACTTC
d_call: TRBD1; clone_size: NA; v_call: TRBV5-5; j_call: TRBJ2-2; cdr3_aa: CASSFPGTGGFGELFF; cdr3_nt: TGTGCCAGCAGCTTTCCCGGGACAGGGGGCTTCGGGGAGCTGTTTTTT
d_call: TRBD1; clone_size: NA; v_call: TRBV11-2; j_call: TRBJ1-2; cdr3_aa: CASSSSGTVYGYTF; cdr3_nt: TGTGCCAGCAGCTCATCCGGGACAGTCTATGGCTACACCTTC
d_call: NA; clone_size: NA; v_call: TRBV7-2; j_call: TRBJ1-5; cdr3_aa: CASSSRGGGDQPQHF; cdr3_nt: TGTGCCAGCAGCTCTCGCGGGGGAGGAGATCAGCCCCAGCATTTT
d_call: TRBD2; clone_size: NA; v_call: TRBV6-4; j_call: TRBJ2-1; cdr3_aa: CASTVVGLAGGPVGNEQFF; cdr3_nt: TGTGCCAGCACCGTAGTCGGACTAGCGGGAGGACCGGTCGGCAATGAGCAGTTCTTC
d_call: TRBD2; clone_size: NA; v_call: TRBV28; j_call: TRBJ2-3; cdr3_aa: CASRGASGRQNTDTQYF; cdr3_nt: TGTGCCAGCAGGGGGGCTAGCGGGAGACAGAACACAGATACGCAGTATTTT
d_call: TRBD1; clone_size: NA; v_call: TRBV6-1; j_call: TRBJ2-1; cdr3_aa: CASRPGTGLNEQFF; cdr3_nt: TGTGCCAGCAGACCCGGGACAGGGCTAAATGAGCAGTTCTTC
d_call: NA; clone_size: few; v_call: TRBV5-1; j_call: TRBJ1-5; cdr3_aa: CASSPEGRGQPQHF; cdr3_nt: TGCGCCAGCAGCCCGGAAGGTCGGGGTCAGCCCCAGCATTTT
d_call: NA; clone_size: NA; v_call: TRBV13; j_call: TRBJ1-1; cdr3_aa: CASLPGDTEAFF; cdr3_nt: TGTGCCAGCCTCCCAGGGGACACTGAAGCTTTCTTT
d_call: NA; clone_size: NA; v_call: TRBV28; j_call: TRBJ2-7; cdr3_aa: CASSFPSGTFREQYF; cdr3_nt: TGTGCCAGCAGTTTCCCGAGCGGTACTTTTCGCGAGCAGTACTTC
d_call: TRBD1; clone_size: NA; v_call: TRBV27; j_call: TRBJ2-7; cdr3_aa: CASSGGPGQGNEQYF; cdr3_nt: TGTGCCAGCAGTGGTGGACCAGGACAGGGTAACGAGCAGTACTTC